Below are 5 T cell receptor beta chains sequenced from a single sample in a study of T-cell memory formation after mild COVID-19. MiXCR was run by TCRdb on the 5' RACE reads, yielding one entry per CDR3 protein. The data show 400,000 to 500,000 distinct CDR3 sequences, roughly 20% seen once. The specimen was PBMCs or a T cell subset sorted from them (not recorded which). The receptors originated from an adult woman who had mild COVID-19 (a few samples of this study predate the infection). Cell type and time point are not known.

CDR3 sequence: CASSLQGAGRETQYF. DNA for the CDR3: TGTGCCAGCAGCCTACAGGGCGCTGGCAGGGAGACCCAGTACTTC. The rearrangement joins TRBV7-9 to TRBJ2-5; tentative D call: TRBD1 (6 bases). Germline V gene lookup returns CDR1 SEHNR and CDR2 FQNEAQ (reference sequence). CDR3 length: 15 amino acids. The V and J ends lost 5 bases and 5 bases respectively, with 18 bases between them.

This clonotype was recorded a few times. The chain carries TRBV7-9 and TRBJ2-3; unclear D gene. Germline V gene data show CDR1 as SEHNR and CDR2 as FQNEAQ (reference sequence). Trimming cost V 5 bases and J 8 bases, with 11 bases left between them. The CDR3 covers 12 residues. The CDR3 loop reads CASSEASRTQYF. Written as DNA, the CDR3 is TGTGCCAGCAGCGAGGCCTCGCGTACGCAGTATTTT.

This clonotype was counted a few times. V gene TRBV4-1 combines with J gene TRBJ2-1, with TRBD2 matching over 10 bases. Germline CDR1 and CDR2: MGHRA and YSYEKL. Trimming cost V 6 bases and J 7 bases; bases outside gene matches: 6. The CDR3 totals 14 residues. The CDR3 bases are TGCGCCAGCAGTATAGCGGGGGGTTCAAATGAGCAGTTCTTC. It is translated as CASSIAGGSNEQFF.

The chain links TRBV5-4 to TRBJ2-4; the match to TRBD1 covers 7 bases. With V trimmed by 5 bases and J by 3 bases, 8 bases remained unmatched. The CDR3 consists of 15 residues. Germline lookup yields CDR1 SGHNT and CDR2 YYREEE (reference sequence). As DNA, the CDR3 is TGTGCCAGCAGACCTGACAGGGACGGCAAAAACATTCAGTACTTC. Encoded protein: CASRPDRDGKNIQYF.

This clonotype was observed a handful of times. The chain uses TRBV7-8 and TRBJ2-5; 14 bases fit TRBD2. The V gene end was trimmed by 11 bases and the J gene end by 7 bases; junction bases not matched to a gene: 6. This CDR3 contains 13 residues. From germline, CDR1 is SGHVS and CDR2 FQNEAQ. CDR3 DNA: TGTGCCGGACGACTAGCGGGAGGGGTGACCCAGTACTTC. It specifies CAGRLAGGVTQYF.